The 32 T cell receptor beta chains in this list originate from one sample, sequenced in a study of blood T cell repertoires in COVID-19. Libraries were prepared by immunoSEQ multiplex PCR; TCRdb keeps only in-frame clonotypes and omits some of them. The data show under 250,000 clones, almost 85% seen once. Sequencing was carried out using peripheral blood. These receptors all come from a woman aged 45-60 years with active or convalescent COVID-19.

V usage is TRBV6-6 and J usage is TRBJ1-5; the D is unclear. Germline V gene data show CDR1 as MNHNY and CDR2 as SVGAGI (reference sequence). The CDR3 runs 15 residues. The ends were cut back, 2 bases at V and 0 bases at J, with 8 bases in the middle. CDR3 nucleotides: TGTGCCAGCAGTTACGCGAGGGATAGCAATCAGCCCCAGCATTTT. Its protein product is CASSYARDSNQPQHF.

This chain uses TRBV27 with TRBJ2-1; 11 bases are shared with TRBD2. Germline assignment: CDR1 MNHEY and CDR2 SMNVEV (reference sequence). Losses at the gene ends were 4 bases for V and 6 bases for J; bases not matched to a gene: 5. This CDR3 contains 15 residues. The CDR3 spells CASSSASGGTNEQFF. DNA for the CDR3: TGTGCCAGCAGTTCAGCTAGCGGGGGGACCAATGAGCAGTTCTTC.

This sequence joins TRBV21-1 and TRBJ2-7; the tabulated D call, TRBD1, remains unverified against the DNA. TRBV21-1 is a pseudogene segment. The CDR3 spans 15 residues. CDR3 nucleotides: TGTGCCAGCAGCAAAGAAGGGACAGGCTCCTACGAGCAGTACTTC. Protein sequence: CASSKEGTGSYEQYF.

The chain joins TRBV28 to TRBJ1-2; TRBD1 agrees at 7 bases. Germline loops: CDR1 MDHEN, CDR2 SYDVKM. J gave up 8 bases and V 3 bases, and 9 bases lay outside the gene matches. This CDR3 region has 14 residues. The CDR3 loop is CASSLTDREEGYTF. The CDR3 nucleotides read TGTGCCAGCAGTTTGACCGACAGGGAAGAGGGCTACACCTTC.

The V gene is TRBV6-6, the J gene TRBJ1-3; 7 nucleotides agree with TRBD1. In germline, CDR1 is MNHNY, CDR2 SVGAGI (reference sequence). V lost 1 base, J lost 0 bases, and 0 bases stayed unmatched. CDR3 size: 15 residues. CDR3 DNA: TGTGCCAGCAGTTACTGGACAGGCTCTGGAAACACCATATATTTT. Its protein is CASSYWTGSGNTIYF.

CDR3 nucleotide sequence: TGTGCCAGCAGCTTAGTTCCAGTGGCCGAGCAGTACGTC. Its translation is CASSLVPVAEQYV. The gene calls are TRBV11-2 and TRBJ2-7; D is unresolved. Trimming pared 1 base from V and 6 bases from J, leaving 10 bases between. This CDR3 region has 13 residues. Germline V lookup: CDR1 SGHAT, CDR2 FQNNGV.

This clone was counted at least ten times. The chain recombines TRBV4-2 with TRBJ2-3; D uncertain. This CDR3 comprises 16 residues. Deletions cut 1 base from V and 0 bases from J, with 11 bases between. CDR1 and CDR2 from the germline V gene are LGHNA and YNFKEQ. The CDR3 reads CASSQAYADSTDTQYF. The CDR3 nucleotides are TGTGCCAGCAGCCAAGCTTACGCAGATAGCACAGATACGCAGTATTTT.

This clone was counted once. The chain recombines TRBV11-2 with TRBJ2-3, with D tentatively TRBD2 (5 bases). This CDR3 comprises 13 residues. The V end lost 3 bases, the J end lost 6 bases, and 10 bases lay between the germline ends. Germline V gene data show CDR1 as SGHAT and CDR2 as FQNNGV. CDR3 sequence (DNA): TGTGCCAGCAGCTTTGAGGGTACGGATACGCAGTATTTT. Its translation is CASSFEGTDTQYF.

CDR3 sequence: CASSTDGGNQPQHF. The CDR3 DNA is TGCGCCAGCAGCACGGATGGAGGGAATCAGCCCCAGCATTTT. The chain carries TRBV5-1 and TRBJ1-5; the D is unclear. CDR3 length: 14 residues. Germline CDR1 and CDR2: SGHRS and YFSETQ. The V and J ends lost 4 bases and 4 bases respectively, with 12 bases between them.

This chain links TRBV19 with TRBJ1-3, with TRBD1 as a possible D gene (5 bases). This CDR3 is 13 amino acids long. The germline V and J ends were trimmed by 7 bases and 2 bases, with 9 bases remaining between them. The germline CDR1 and CDR2 sequences are LNHDA and SQIVND (reference sequence). The CDR3 loop reads CASTSRAGNTIYF. The CDR3 coding sequence is TGTGCCAGTACCAGCAGGGCTGGAAACACCATATATTTT.

CDR3 amino acids: CASSPGTGGRETQYF. CDR3 coding DNA: TGCGCCAGCAGCCCCGGGACAGGGGGTCGAGAGACCCAGTACTTC. J is TRBJ2-5 and V is TRBV5-1, with 11 bases matching TRBD1. Germline assignment: CDR1 SGHRS and CDR2 YFSETQ. This CDR3 has 15 amino acids. The trim removed 4 bases at V and 4 bases at J, leaving 6 bases unmatched.

V and J are TRBV9 and TRBJ2-2, with TRBD2 matching 9 bases. The V gene's germline CDR1 is SGDLS and CDR2 YYNGEE. V trimming: 7 bases; J trimming: 3 bases; junction bases outside the gene matches: 4. The CDR3 contains 14 residues. The CDR3 spells CASGGRADTGELFF. The CDR3 region has the DNA TGTGCCAGCGGCGGGAGGGCCGACACCGGGGAGCTGTTTTTT.

The rearrangement joins TRBV19 to TRBJ1-5; a weak D match, TRBD1 (5 bases). Trimming stripped 6 bases from V and 0 bases from J, with 12 bases between. This CDR3 comprises 15 residues. The germline V gene has CDR1 LNHDA and CDR2 SQIVND (reference sequence). The CDR3 is CASSPTAYSNQPQHF. DNA of the CDR3: TGTGCCAGTAGCCCGACAGCGTATAGCAATCAGCCCCAGCATTTT.

This clone was found once. V and J are TRBV7-9 and TRBJ1-2, with D hard to call. V was shortened by 0 bases and J by 3 bases, with 8 bases between the two germline ends. Germline V gene data show CDR1 as SEHNR and CDR2 as FQNEAQ (reference sequence). The CDR3 runs 14 residues. Here the CDR3 DNA reads TGTGCCAGCAGCTTAGCAGGAGTCGACTATGGCTACACCTTC. This sequence encodes CASSLAGVDYGYTF.

This clone was detected ten times or more. V gene TRBV9 combines with J gene TRBJ1-6; D might be TRBD1 (5 bases). This CDR3 is built from 13 residues. Per the germline V gene, CDR1 is SGDLS and CDR2 is YYNGEE. Trimming removed 0 bases at V and 11 bases at J, with 9 bases between. The CDR3 protein is CASSVAPGAPLHF. The CDR3 DNA is TGTGCCAGCAGCGTAGCCCCGGGGGCACCCCTCCACTTT.

The chain uses TRBV7-6 and TRBJ1-3; 8 nucleotides match TRBD1. Trimming removed 2 bases from V and 3 bases from J; junction bases left unmatched: 9. The CDR3 sequence is 17 residues long. The germline CDR1 and CDR2 sequences are SGHVS and FNYEAQ. The CDR3 DNA sequence: TGTGCCAGCAGCTTATTTTCAGGGGGCAAGGGTGGAAACACCATATATTTT. Its translation: CASSLFSGGKGGNTIYF.

This rearrangement joins TRBV19 to TRBJ1-6, with D possibly being TRBD1 (5 bases). This CDR3 has 14 residues. V was trimmed by 5 bases and J by 5 bases, leaving 10 bases between them. Germline V CDR1 and CDR2: LNHDA, SQIVND (reference sequence). CDR3 in amino acids: CASSEGRDNSPLHF. The CDR3 nucleotides read TGTGCCAGTAGTGAAGGCAGGGATAATTCACCCCTCCACTTT.

The chain joins TRBV11-3 to TRBJ1-1, with 9 bases identical to TRBD1. Unmatched junction bases numbered 5, after V lost 5 bases and J lost 4 bases. The CDR3 spans 14 residues. Per germline, CDR1 SGHNT and CDR2 YENEEA. The CDR3 nucleotides are TGTGCCAGCAGCCCAGGGACAGGGCGCACTGAAGCTTTCTTT. Translating gives CASSPGTGRTEAFF.

The chain recombines TRBV28 with TRBJ1-1; a possible D gene is TRBD1 (5 bases). V was cut by 2 bases and J by 11 bases, with 12 bases left in between. The germline V gene encodes CDR1 MDHEN and CDR2 SYDVKM. There are 12 residues in the CDR3. Here the CDR3 reads CASSLNAGFAFF. In nucleotides, the CDR3 is TGTGCCAGCAGTTTAAACGCAGGGTTCGCTTTCTTT. The entire variable domain, with the rest obtained from reference TRBV28 and TRBJ1-1, is as follows: DVKVTQSSRYLVKRTGEKVFLECVQDMDHENMFWYRQDPGLGLRLIYFSYDVKMKEKGDIPEGYSVSREKKERFSLILESASTNQTSMYLCASSLNAGFAFFGQGTRLTVV.

This clone was counted only a few times. The chain joins TRBV2 to TRBJ1-2; D possibly corresponds to TRBD1 (6 bases). Per the germline V gene, CDR1 is SNHLY and CDR2 is FYNNEI. Trimming took off 0 bases at V and 4 bases at J, with 12 bases between the two ends. The CDR3 spans 15 residues. CDR3 DNA sequence: TGTGCCAGCAGTGAAGCGCCAAACAGGGTCTATGGCTACACCTTC. The encoded protein is CASSEAPNRVYGYTF.

This sequence joins TRBV5-1 and TRBJ2-1; 11 nucleotides match TRBD1. V shed 4 bases, J shed 8 bases, and the junction held 8 bases outside the gene matches. The CDR3 is made up of 15 amino acids. The germline CDR1 and CDR2 sequences are SGHRS and YFSETQ. The CDR3 nucleotides are TGCGCCAGCAGCCAGGACAGGGGGCCAGGGGATGAGCAGTTCTTC. Its translation: CASSQDRGPGDEQFF.

V gene TRBV11-2 combines with J gene TRBJ2-3; 9 bases line up with TRBD2. This CDR3 is built from 16 residues. Germline assignment: CDR1 SGHAT and CDR2 FQNNGV. Trimming at V came to 1 base and at J to 0 bases, leaving 2 bases not matched to a gene. The CDR3 DNA reads TGTGCCAGCAGCTTAGCGACTAGCGGTAGCACAGATACGCAGTATTTT. It codes for CASSLATSGSTDTQYF.

The rearrangement uses TRBV10-3 and TRBJ2-3; D is perhaps TRBD2 (6 bases). In germline, CDR1 is ENHRY, CDR2 SYGVKD. CDR3 length: 16 amino acids. V lost 5 bases, J lost 1 base, and 16 bases lay in between. The CDR3 DNA reads TGTGCCATCAGTCCCATCGGGGGTCAGGGCACAGATACGCAGTATTTT. This encodes CAISPIGGQGTDTQYF.

CDR3 coding DNA: TGTGCCAGCAGCCAAGATGGGTGGGGTGGAGGAACTGAAGCTTTCTTT. Protein sequence: CASSQDGWGGGTEAFF. This sequence joins TRBV3-1 (or the pseudogene TRBV3-2) and TRBJ1-1; no clear D. This CDR3 spans 16 amino acids. Germline V gene sequence: CDR1 LGHDT, CDR2 YNNKEL (reference sequence). Trimming removed 0 bases from V and 5 bases from J, with 16 bases in between.

This chain joins TRBV5-1 and TRBJ2-7; 10 nucleotides line up with TRBD1. Losses at the gene ends were 1 base for V and 6 bases for J; bases not matched to a gene: 4. Germline CDR1 reads SGHRS; CDR2 reads YFSETQ. The CDR3 sequence is 14 residues long. CDR3 sequence (DNA): TGCGCCAGCAGCTTGACGGGGACAGGGGTCGAGCAGTACTTC. Translation: CASSLTGTGVEQYF.

This clone was seen once. The rearrangement links TRBV2 to TRBJ1-3, with D unclear. V lost 7 bases, J lost 1 base, and 8 bases lay in between. This CDR3 contains 13 residues. Germline-derived CDR1 and CDR2 are SNHLY and FYNNEI. The chain's CDR3 is CASKGGSGNTIYF. DNA of the CDR3: TGTGCCAGCAAGGGAGGATCTGGAAACACCATATATTTT. Full variable domain (remainder filled in from reference TRBV2 and TRBJ1-3): EPEVTQTPSHQVTQMGQEVILRCVPISNHLYFYWYRQILGQKVEFLVSFYNNEISEKSEIFDDQFSVERPDGSNFTLKIRSTKLEDSAMYFCASKGGSGNTIYFGEGSWLTVV.

The V gene is TRBV28, the J gene TRBJ1-2, with D uncertain. This CDR3 comprises 14 residues. Germline CDR1 is MDHEN and CDR2 is SYDVKM. V lost 5 bases to trimming and J lost 3 bases, with 13 bases between them. Written as DNA, the CDR3 is TGTGCCAGCAGTCCCTTTCGGGAGGACTATGGCTACACCTTC. Residues: CASSPFREDYGYTF.

The chain recombines TRBV9 with TRBJ2-7; D uncertain. This CDR3 has 13 residues. Trimming took 1 base from V and 0 from J, leaving 5 bases between them. Germline V gene sequence: CDR1 SGDLS, CDR2 YYNGEE. In nucleotides, the CDR3 is TGTGCCAGCAGCGTACACACCTCCTACGAGCAGTACTTC. This codes for CASSVHTSYEQYF.

The rearrangement links TRBV5-5 to TRBJ2-5; D perhaps matches TRBD1 (7 bases). This CDR3 region has 15 residues. Germline V gene data show CDR1 as SGHKS and CDR2 as YYEKEE (reference sequence). V was pared by 0 bases and J by 4 bases, with 13 bases between. As DNA, the CDR3 is TGTGCCAGCAGCTTGGCCTGGCAGGGGGGAGAGACCCAGTACTTC. Residues: CASSLAWQGGETQYF. Complete variable domain (other parts from reference TRBV5-5 and TRBJ2-5): DAGVTQSPTHLIKTRGQQVTLRCSPISGHKSVSWYQQVLGQGPQFIFQYYEKEERGRGNFPDRFSARQFPNYSSELNVNALLLGDSALYLCASSLAWQGGETQYFGPGTRLLVL.

The V gene is TRBV24-1, the J gene TRBJ2-2; TRBD1 might be the D (6 bases). Trimming removed 7 bases at V and 7 bases at J, with 12 bases between. Germline V gene sequence: CDR1 KGHDR, CDR2 SFDVKD. The CDR3 has 13 residues. The CDR3 here is CATRATGYGELFF. DNA of the CDR3: TGTGCCACCAGGGCTACAGGGTACGGGGAGCTGTTTTTT.

This chain's CDR3 is CASSFSRISNEQFF. For the CDR3, the DNA is TGTGCCAGCAGCTTTTCCCGTATCTCCAATGAGCAGTTCTTC. The rearrangement links TRBV11-3 to TRBJ2-1; no clear D. The germline V gene encodes CDR1 SGHNT and CDR2 YENEEA. The CDR3 loop spans 14 amino acids. Deletions cut 3 bases from V and 6 bases from J, with 12 bases between.

The V call is TRBV25-1, the J call TRBJ2-6, with no clear D. Germline lookup yields CDR1 MGHDK and CDR2 SYGVNS. V was clipped by 3 bases and J by 0 bases, with 6 bases between them. The CDR3 runs 15 residues. The DNA for the CDR3 is TGTGCCAGCAGTGATTGGAGCTCTGGGGCCAACGTCCTGACTTTC. Amino acids: CASSDWSSGANVLTF.